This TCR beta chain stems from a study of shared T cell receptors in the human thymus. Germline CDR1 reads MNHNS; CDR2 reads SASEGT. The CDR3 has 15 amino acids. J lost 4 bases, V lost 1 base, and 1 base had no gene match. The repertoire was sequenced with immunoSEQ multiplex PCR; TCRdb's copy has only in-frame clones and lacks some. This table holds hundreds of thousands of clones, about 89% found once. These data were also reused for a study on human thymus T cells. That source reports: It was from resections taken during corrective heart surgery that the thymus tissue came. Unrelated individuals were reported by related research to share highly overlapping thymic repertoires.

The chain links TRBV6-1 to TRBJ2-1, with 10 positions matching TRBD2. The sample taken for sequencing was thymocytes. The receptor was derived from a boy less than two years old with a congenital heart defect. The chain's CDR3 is CASSEVGLAYNEQFF. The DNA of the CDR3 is TGTGCCAGCAGTGAAGTGGGACTAGCGTACAATGAGCAGTTCTTC.